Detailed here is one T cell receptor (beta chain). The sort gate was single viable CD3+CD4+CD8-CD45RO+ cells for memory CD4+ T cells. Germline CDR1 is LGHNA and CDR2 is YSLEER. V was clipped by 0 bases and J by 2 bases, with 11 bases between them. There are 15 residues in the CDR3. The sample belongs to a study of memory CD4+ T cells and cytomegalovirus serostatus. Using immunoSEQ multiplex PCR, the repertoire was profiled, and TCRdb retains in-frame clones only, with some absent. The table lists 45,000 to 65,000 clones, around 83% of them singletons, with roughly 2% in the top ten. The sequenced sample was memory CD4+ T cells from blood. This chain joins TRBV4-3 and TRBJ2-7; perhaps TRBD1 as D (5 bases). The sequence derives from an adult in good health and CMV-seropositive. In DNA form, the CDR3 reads TGCGCCAGCAGCCAAGAAACAGGCAAGGCCTACGAGCAGTACTTC. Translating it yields CASSQETGKAYEQYF.